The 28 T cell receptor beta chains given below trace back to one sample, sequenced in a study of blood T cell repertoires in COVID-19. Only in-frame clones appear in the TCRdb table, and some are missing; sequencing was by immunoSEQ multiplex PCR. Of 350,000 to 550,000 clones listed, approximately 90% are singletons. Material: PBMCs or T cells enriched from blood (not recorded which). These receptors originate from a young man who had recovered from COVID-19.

CDR3 loop: CASSSLRNGSPLHF. The CDR3 nucleotides are TGTGCCAGCAGTTCTCTCAGGAACGGTTCACCCCTCCACTTT. The rearrangement links TRBV28 to TRBJ1-6, with D uncertain. Deletions cut 4 bases from V and 9 bases from J, with 13 bases between. The CDR3 length is 14 residues. Germline CDR1 reads MDHEN; CDR2 reads SYDVKM.

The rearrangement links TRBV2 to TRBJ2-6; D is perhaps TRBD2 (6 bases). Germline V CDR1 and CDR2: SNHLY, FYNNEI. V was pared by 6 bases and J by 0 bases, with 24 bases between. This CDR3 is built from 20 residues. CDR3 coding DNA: TGTGCCAGCAGACCCCGTTGGGGAGGCGGAGTGGTCTCTGGGGCCAACGTCCTGACTTTC. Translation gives CASRPRWGGGVVSGANVLTF.

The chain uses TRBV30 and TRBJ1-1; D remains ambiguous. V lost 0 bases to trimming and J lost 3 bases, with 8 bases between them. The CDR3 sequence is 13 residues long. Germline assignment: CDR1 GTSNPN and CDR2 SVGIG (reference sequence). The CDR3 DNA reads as TGTGCCTGGAGTGTACGGGAGGACACTGAAGCTTTCTTT. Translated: CAWSVREDTEAFF.

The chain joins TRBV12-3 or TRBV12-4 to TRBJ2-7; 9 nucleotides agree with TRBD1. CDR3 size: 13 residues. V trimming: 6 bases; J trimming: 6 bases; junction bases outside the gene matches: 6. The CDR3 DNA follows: TGTGCCAGCAGACGGACAGGGGCCTCCGAGCAGTACTTC. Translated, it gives CASRRTGASEQYF.

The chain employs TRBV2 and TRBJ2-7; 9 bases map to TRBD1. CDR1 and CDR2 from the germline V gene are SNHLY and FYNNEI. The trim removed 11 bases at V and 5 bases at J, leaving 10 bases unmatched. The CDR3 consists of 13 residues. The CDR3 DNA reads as TGTGCCGGGGGGACAGGGTTCCCAAACGAGCAGTACTTC. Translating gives CAGGTGFPNEQYF.

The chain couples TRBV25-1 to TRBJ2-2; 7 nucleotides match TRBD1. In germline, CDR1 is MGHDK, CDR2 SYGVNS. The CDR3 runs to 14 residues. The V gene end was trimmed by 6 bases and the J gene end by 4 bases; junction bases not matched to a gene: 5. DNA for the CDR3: TGTGCCAGCAGAAGACAGGGCGGCACCGGGGAGCTGTTTTTT. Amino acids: CASRRQGGTGELFF.

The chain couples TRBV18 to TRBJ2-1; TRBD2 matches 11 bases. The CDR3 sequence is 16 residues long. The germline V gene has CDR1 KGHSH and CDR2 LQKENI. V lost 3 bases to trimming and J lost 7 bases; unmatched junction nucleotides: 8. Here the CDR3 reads CASSPKLAGEFNEQFF. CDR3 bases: TGTGCCAGCTCACCCAAACTAGCGGGAGAATTTAATGAGCAGTTCTTC.

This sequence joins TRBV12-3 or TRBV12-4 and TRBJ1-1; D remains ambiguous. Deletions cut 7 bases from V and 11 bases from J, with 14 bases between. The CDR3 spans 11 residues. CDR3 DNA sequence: TGTGCCAGCACCCTTGGGCAGGCGGCTTTCTTT. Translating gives CASTLGQAAFF.

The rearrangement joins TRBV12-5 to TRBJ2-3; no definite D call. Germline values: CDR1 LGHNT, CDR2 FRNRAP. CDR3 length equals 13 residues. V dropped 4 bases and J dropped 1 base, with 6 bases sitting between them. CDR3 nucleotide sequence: TGTGCTAGTGGTTACCTACGCACAGATACGCAGTATTTT. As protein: CASGYLRTDTQYF.

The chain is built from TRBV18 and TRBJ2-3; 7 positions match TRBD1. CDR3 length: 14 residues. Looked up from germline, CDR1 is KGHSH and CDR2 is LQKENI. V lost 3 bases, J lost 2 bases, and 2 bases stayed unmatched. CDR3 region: CASSPGQTTDTQYF. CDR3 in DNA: TGTGCCAGCTCACCGGGACAGACCACAGATACGCAGTATTTT. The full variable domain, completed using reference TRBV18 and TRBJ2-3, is NAGVMQNPRHLVRRRGQEARLRCSPMKGHSHVYWYRQLPEEGLKFMVYLQKENIIDESGMPKERFSAEFPKEGPSILRIQQVVRGDSAAYFCASSPGQTTDTQYFGPGTRLTVL.

CDR3 region: CASGTSGAWEGKEQFF. In DNA form, the CDR3 reads TGTGCCAGCGGAACGTCGGGAGCTTGGGAGGGGAAGGAGCAGTTCTTC. The rearrangement uses TRBV28 and TRBJ2-1, with TRBD2 matching 7 bases. V dropped 8 bases and J dropped 10; count of bases not matched to a gene: 20. Per the germline V gene, CDR1 is MDHEN and CDR2 is SYDVKM. The CDR3 totals 16 residues.

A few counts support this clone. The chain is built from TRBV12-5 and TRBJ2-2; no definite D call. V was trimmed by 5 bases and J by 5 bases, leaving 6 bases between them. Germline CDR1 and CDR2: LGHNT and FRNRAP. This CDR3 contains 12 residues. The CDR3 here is CASGQETGELFF. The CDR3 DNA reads TGTGCTAGTGGTCAAGAGACCGGGGAGCTGTTTTTT.

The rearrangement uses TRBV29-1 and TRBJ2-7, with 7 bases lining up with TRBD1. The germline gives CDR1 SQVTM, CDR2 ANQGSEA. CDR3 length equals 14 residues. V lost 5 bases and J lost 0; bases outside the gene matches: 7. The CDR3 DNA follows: TGCAGCGTTTCCCCCCGGACAGGCTCCTACGAGCAGTACTTC. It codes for CSVSPRTGSYEQYF.

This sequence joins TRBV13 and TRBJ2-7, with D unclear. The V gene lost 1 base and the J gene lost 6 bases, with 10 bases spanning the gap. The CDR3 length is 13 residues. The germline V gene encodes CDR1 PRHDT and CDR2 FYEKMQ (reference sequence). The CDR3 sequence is CASSLAPSSEQYF. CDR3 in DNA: TGTGCCAGCAGCTTAGCTCCTTCTTCCGAGCAGTACTTC.

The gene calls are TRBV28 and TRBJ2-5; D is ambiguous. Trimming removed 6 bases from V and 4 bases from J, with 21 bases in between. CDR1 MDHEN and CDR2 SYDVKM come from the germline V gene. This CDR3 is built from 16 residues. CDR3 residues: CASRPSLRVMRETQYF. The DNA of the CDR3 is TGTGCCAGCAGACCCAGCCTCCGGGTCATGCGAGAGACCCAGTACTTC. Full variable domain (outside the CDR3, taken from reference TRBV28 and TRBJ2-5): DVKVTQSSRYLVKRTGEKVFLECVQDMDHENMFWYRQDPGLGLRLIYFSYDVKMKEKGDIPEGYSVSREKKERFSLILESASTNQTSMYLCASRPSLRVMRETQYFGPGTRLLVL.

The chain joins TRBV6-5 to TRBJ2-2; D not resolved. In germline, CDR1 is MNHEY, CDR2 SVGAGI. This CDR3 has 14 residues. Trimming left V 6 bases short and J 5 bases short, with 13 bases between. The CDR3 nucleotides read TGTGCCAGCAGACCCCAGTTACGTACCGGGGAGCTGTTTTTT. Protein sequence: CASRPQLRTGELFF.

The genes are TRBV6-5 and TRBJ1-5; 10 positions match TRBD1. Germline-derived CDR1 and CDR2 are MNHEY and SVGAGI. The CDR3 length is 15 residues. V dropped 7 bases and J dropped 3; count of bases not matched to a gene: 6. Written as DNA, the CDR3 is TGTGCCAGCACCTCTGGGACAGGGGACAATCAGCCCCAGCATTTT. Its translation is CASTSGTGDNQPQHF.

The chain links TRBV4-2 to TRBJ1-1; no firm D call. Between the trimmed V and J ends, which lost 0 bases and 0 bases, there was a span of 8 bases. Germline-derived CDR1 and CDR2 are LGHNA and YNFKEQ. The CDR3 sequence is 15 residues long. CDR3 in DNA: TGTGCCAGCAGCCAAGATGAGGGAATGAACACTGAAGCTTTCTTT. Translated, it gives CASSQDEGMNTEAFF.

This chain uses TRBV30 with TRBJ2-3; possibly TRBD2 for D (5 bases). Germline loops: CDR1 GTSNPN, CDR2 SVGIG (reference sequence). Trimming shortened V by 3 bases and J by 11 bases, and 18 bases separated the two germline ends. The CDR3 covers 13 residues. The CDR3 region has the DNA TGTGCCTGGAGCCAATTGTGGGAGAGAAAGCAGTATTTT. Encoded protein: CAWSQLWERKQYF.

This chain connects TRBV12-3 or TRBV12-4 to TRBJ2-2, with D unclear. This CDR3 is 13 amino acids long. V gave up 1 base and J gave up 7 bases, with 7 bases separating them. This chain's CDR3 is CASSLDSSGELFF. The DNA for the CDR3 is TGTGCCAGCAGTTTAGACAGTAGCGGGGAGCTGTTTTTT.

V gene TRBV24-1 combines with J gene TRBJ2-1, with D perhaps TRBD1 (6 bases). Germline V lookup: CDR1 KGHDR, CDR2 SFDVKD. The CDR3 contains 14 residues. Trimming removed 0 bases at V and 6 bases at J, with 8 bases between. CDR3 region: CATSDLVGGNEQFF. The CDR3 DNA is TGTGCCACCAGTGATTTGGTAGGGGGCAATGAGCAGTTCTTC.

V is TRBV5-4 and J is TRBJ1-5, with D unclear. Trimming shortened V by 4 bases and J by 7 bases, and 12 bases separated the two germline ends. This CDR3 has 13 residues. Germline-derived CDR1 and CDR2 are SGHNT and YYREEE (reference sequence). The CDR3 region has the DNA TGTGCCAGCAGCCGGGAGGGAAGCCAGCCCCAGCATTTT. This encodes CASSREGSQPQHF.

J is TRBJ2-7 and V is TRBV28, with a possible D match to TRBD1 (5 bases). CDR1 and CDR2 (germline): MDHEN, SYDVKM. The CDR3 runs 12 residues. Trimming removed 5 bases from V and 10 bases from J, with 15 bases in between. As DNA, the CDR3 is TGTGCCAGCAGTCAAAGACAGAACGTACAGTACTTC. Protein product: CASSQRQNVQYF.

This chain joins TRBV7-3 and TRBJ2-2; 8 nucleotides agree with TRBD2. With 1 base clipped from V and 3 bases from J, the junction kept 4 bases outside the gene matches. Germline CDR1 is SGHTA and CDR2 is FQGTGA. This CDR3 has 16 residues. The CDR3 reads CASSLKPGGYTGELFF. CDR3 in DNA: TGTGCCAGCAGCTTAAAGCCGGGAGGGTACACCGGGGAGCTGTTTTTT.

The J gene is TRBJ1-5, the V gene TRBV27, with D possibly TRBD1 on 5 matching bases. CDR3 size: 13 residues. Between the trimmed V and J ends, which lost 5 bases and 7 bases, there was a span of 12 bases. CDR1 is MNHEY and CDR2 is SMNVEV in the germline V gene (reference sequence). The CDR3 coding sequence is TGTGCCAGCAGTCCCTCGGGGGGGCAGCCCCAGCATTTT. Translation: CASSPSGGQPQHF.

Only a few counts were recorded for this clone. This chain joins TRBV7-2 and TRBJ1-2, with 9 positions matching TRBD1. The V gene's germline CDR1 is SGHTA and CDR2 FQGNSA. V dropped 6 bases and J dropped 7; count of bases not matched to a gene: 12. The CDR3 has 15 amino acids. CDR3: CASRQITGGAGGYTF. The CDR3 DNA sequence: TGTGCCAGCAGACAGATCACAGGGGGCGCGGGTGGCTACACCTTC.

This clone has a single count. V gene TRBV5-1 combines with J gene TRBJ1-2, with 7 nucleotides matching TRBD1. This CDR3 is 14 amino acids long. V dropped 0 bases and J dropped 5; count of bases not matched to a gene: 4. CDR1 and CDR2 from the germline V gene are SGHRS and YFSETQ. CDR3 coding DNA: TGCGCCAGCAGCTTGGGGACAGGTTATTATGGCTACACCTTC. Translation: CASSLGTGYYGYTF.

The CDR3 reads CASSPGLAGGDEQYF. Here the CDR3 DNA reads TGTGCCAGCAGCCCAGGACTAGCGGGAGGAGACGAGCAGTACTTC. The J gene is TRBJ2-7, the V gene TRBV7-9; 14 positions match TRBD2. The CDR3 is 15 amino acids. Germline values: CDR1 SEHNR, CDR2 FQNEAQ (reference sequence). V was pared by 5 bases and J by 5 bases, with 5 bases of the junction left unmatched.